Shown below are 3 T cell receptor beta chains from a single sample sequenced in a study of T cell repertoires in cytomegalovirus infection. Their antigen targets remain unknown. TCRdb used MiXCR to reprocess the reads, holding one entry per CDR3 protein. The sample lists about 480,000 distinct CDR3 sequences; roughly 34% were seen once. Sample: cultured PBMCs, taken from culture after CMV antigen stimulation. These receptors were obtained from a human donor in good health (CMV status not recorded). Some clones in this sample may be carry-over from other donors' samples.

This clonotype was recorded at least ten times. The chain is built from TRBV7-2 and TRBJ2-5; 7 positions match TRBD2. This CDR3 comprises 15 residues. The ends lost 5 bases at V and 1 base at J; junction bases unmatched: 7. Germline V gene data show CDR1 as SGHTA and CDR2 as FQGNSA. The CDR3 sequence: CASSPPGLRQETQYF. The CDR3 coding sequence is TGTGCCAGCAGCCCACCGGGACTACGCCAAGAGACCCAGTACTTC.

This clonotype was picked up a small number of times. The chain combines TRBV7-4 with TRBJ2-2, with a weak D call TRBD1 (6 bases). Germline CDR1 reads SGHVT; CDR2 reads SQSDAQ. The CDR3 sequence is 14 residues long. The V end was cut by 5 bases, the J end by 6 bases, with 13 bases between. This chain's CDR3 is CASSLQGGPGELFF. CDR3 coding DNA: TGTGCCAGCAGCCTTCAAGGGGGTCCCGGGGAGCTGTTTTTT.

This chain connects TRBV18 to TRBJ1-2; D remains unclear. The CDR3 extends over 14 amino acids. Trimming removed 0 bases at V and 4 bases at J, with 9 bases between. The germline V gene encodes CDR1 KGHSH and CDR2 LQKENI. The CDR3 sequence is CASSPPLRSYGYTF. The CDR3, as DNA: TGTGCCAGCTCACCACCACTGCGTAGCTATGGCTACACCTTC.